Following are 19 T cell receptor beta chains from one sample sequenced in a study of cytomegalovirus exposure and HLA in healthy donors. Primers for the PCR totalled 60 Vbeta and 13 Jbeta. The table came from immunoSEQ multiplex PCR; TCRdb's copy has only in-frame clones and leaves some out. This sample yields almost 200,000 clones, of which around 79% are seen a single time; approximately 4.7% belongs to the top ten. What was sequenced was PBMCs. Source of these receptors: a woman in her twenties or thirties in good health and CMV-seropositive.

CDR3 DNA: TGCGCCAGCAGCCAGGTGGGGGGGCGGGGAGAGACCCAGTACTTC. Protein product: CASSQVGGRGETQYF. The rearrangement links TRBV4-1 to TRBJ2-5; D might be TRBD2 (7 bases). Germline V gene data show CDR1 as MGHRA and CDR2 as YSYEKL. This CDR3 contains 15 residues. Trimming took 3 bases from V and 4 from J, leaving 15 bases between them.

The chain links TRBV15 to TRBJ1-2, with a weak D call TRBD1 (5 bases). V was trimmed by 4 bases and J by 4 bases, leaving 16 bases between them. The CDR3 has 15 residues. Germline assignment: CDR1 LNHNV and CDR2 YYDKDF (reference sequence). The CDR3 spells CATSNYPGGAYGYTF. CDR3 coding DNA: TGTGCCACCAGCAATTATCCGGGTGGGGCCTATGGCTACACCTTC.

CDR3 loop: CASSLEGGPGDQPQHF. CDR3 DNA sequence: TGTGCCAGCAGCTTAGAGGGAGGGCCCGGAGATCAGCCCCAGCATTTT. The gene calls are TRBV7-2 and TRBJ1-5, with unresolved D. This CDR3 region has 16 residues. Germline values: CDR1 SGHTA, CDR2 FQGNSA. V lost 1 base and J lost 5, with 15 bases in between.

V gene TRBV18 combines with J gene TRBJ2-1; 13 positions agree with TRBD2. CDR1 and CDR2 from the germline V gene are KGHSH and LQKENI. The V and J ends lost 8 bases and 4 bases, in that order; junction bases with no gene match: 5. The CDR3 is made up of 15 amino acids. CDR3 DNA: TGTGCCAGCACGCGGACTAGCGGGGGATACAATGAGCAGTTCTTC. It is translated as CASTRTSGGYNEQFF.

This clone was seen a handful of times. Other nucleotide sequences from this sample produce the same CDR3. The V gene is TRBV6-5, the J gene TRBJ1-1; D not certain. CDR1 MNHEY and CDR2 SVGAGI come from the germline V gene. CDR3 length: 12 residues. V lost 6 bases to trimming and J lost 5 bases, with 10 bases between them. CDR3: CASSPGGTEAFF. The CDR3 DNA follows: TGTGCCAGCAGCCCGGGTGGGACTGAAGCTTTCTTT.

This clone has only a few counts. This sequence joins TRBV4-3 and TRBJ2-7; 10 bases agree with TRBD1. Looked up from germline, CDR1 is LGHNA and CDR2 is YSLEER. The CDR3 loop spans 14 amino acids. Unmatched junction bases numbered 3, after V lost 3 bases and J lost 4 bases. The CDR3 sequence: CASSQDRGGYEQYF. In DNA form, the CDR3 reads TGCGCCAGCAGCCAGGACAGGGGGGGATACGAGCAGTACTTC.

This clone showed up just once. The rearrangement uses TRBV11-2 and TRBJ1-5; no firm D call. Germline CDR1 is SGHAT and CDR2 is FQNNGV. V was pared by 5 bases and J by 7 bases, with 9 bases between. The CDR3 length is 12 residues. DNA of the CDR3: TGTGCCAGCAGCCATGAAAGCCAGCCCCAGCATTTT. It specifies CASSHESQPQHF.

The rearrangement links TRBV29-1 to TRBJ1-2; TRBD1 matches at 7 bases. CDR1 and CDR2 from the germline V gene are SQVTM and ANQGSEA. V was pared by 7 bases and J by 7 bases, with 3 bases of the junction left unmatched. This CDR3 has 10 amino acids. The CDR3 region has the DNA TGCAGCGCCTACAGGGGTGGCTACACCTTC. This codes for CSAYRGGYTF.

V is TRBV6-5 and J is TRBJ2-3, with a weak D call TRBD1 (5 bases). Looked up from germline, CDR1 is MNHEY and CDR2 is SVGAGI. V was cut by 0 bases and J by 0 bases, with 10 bases left in between. CDR3 length: 16 residues. Here the CDR3 DNA reads TGTGCCAGCAGTTACTCGTACAGGAGTAGCACAGATACGCAGTATTTT. Its protein product is CASSYSYRSSTDTQYF.

The chain has TRBV4-1 and TRBJ2-2; 10 bases are a match to TRBD1. The junction had 6 bases not matched to a gene; V was cut back by 4 bases and J by 4 bases. Germline V gives CDR1 MGHRA, CDR2 YSYEKL. There are 16 residues in the CDR3. The CDR3 reads CASSPRDRGPTGELFF. DNA for the CDR3: TGCGCCAGCAGCCCCCGGGACAGGGGACCCACCGGGGAGCTGTTTTTT.

The chain's CDR3 is CASSSTSESDTQYF. The CDR3 region has the DNA TGCGCCAGCAGCTCGACTAGCGAATCAGATACGCAGTATTTT. The genes are TRBV5-1 and TRBJ2-3, with 8 positions matching TRBD2. Trimming at V came to 3 bases and at J to 4 bases, leaving 4 bases not matched to a gene. Looked up from germline, CDR1 is SGHRS and CDR2 is YFSETQ. This CDR3 has 14 residues.

This clone has more than one count but fewer than ten. The rearrangement uses TRBV4-3 and TRBJ1-1; 11 bases map to TRBD1. The CDR3 runs to 15 residues. The germline V gene encodes CDR1 LGHNA and CDR2 YSLEER. The ends lost 4 bases at V and 3 bases at J; junction bases unmatched: 4. CDR3 sequence reads: CASSPWDRGDTEAFF. The DNA for the CDR3 is TGCGCCAGCAGCCCCTGGGACAGGGGGGACACTGAAGCTTTCTTT.

J is TRBJ2-2 and V is TRBV5-1, with D tentatively TRBD1 (5 bases). Trimming took 8 bases from V and 4 from J, leaving 18 bases between them. CDR1 is SGHRS and CDR2 is YFSETQ in the germline V gene. The CDR3 has 15 amino acids. CDR3 protein: CASKKGSPGTGELFF. The DNA for the CDR3 is TGCGCCAGTAAGAAGGGGTCGCCGGGCACCGGGGAGCTGTTTTTT.

CDR3 region: CASSYTGAPEATQYF. For the CDR3, the DNA is TGTGCCAGCAGTTACACAGGGGCCCCCGAAGCTACGCAGTATTTT. The rearrangement links TRBV6-5 to TRBJ2-3; 7 bases agree with TRBD1. The CDR3 loop spans 15 amino acids. V trimming: 2 bases; J trimming: 8 bases; junction bases outside the gene matches: 10. CDR1 and CDR2 from the germline V gene are MNHEY and SVGAGI.

V and J are TRBV27 and TRBJ2-7, with 10 bases aligning to TRBD1. This CDR3 comprises 15 residues. CDR1 is MNHEY and CDR2 is SMNVEV in the germline V gene (reference sequence). The V segment lost 2 bases and the J segment 2 bases; nucleotides outside the gene matches: 3. In DNA, the CDR3 is TGTGCCAGCAGTTTACGTGGGACAGGGGCCTACGAGCAGTACTTC. It is translated as CASSLRGTGAYEQYF.

This chain uses TRBV5-6 with TRBJ1-4; perhaps TRBD1 as D (5 bases). The CDR3 consists of 16 residues. Trimming removed 2 bases from V and 5 bases from J, with 16 bases in between. From germline, CDR1 is SGHDT and CDR2 YYEEEE. The chain's CDR3 is CASSLMLDNQNEKLFF. The CDR3 nucleotides read TGTGCCAGCAGCTTAATGTTGGACAATCAAAATGAAAAACTGTTTTTT.

This chain uses TRBV14 with TRBJ1-2, with 11 bases identical to TRBD1. Germline CDR1 and CDR2: SGHDN and FVKESK. This CDR3 comprises 14 residues. With 4 bases clipped from V and 5 bases from J, the junction kept 3 bases outside the gene matches. The CDR3 DNA sequence: TGTGCCAGCAGCCCGGACAGGGGGCTGTATGGCTACACCTTC. Protein: CASSPDRGLYGYTF.

V usage is TRBV7-9 and J usage is TRBJ2-7; D possibly corresponds to TRBD1 (5 bases). The V gene lost 1 base and the J gene lost 7 bases, with 14 bases spanning the gap. This CDR3 is built from 14 residues. Germline V CDR1 and CDR2: SEHNR, FQNEAQ (reference sequence). CDR3 bases: TGTGCCAGCAGCTTAGGTGGCAGGGCGTGGGAGCAGTACTTC. This codes for CASSLGGRAWEQYF.

The sample holds one count of this clone. This chain joins TRBV5-1 and TRBJ2-7; a weak D match, TRBD2 (5 bases). CDR1 is SGHRS, CDR2 YFSETQ, per germline. The CDR3 consists of 13 residues. The V end was cut by 1 base, the J end by 0 bases, with 5 bases between. In DNA, the CDR3 is TGCGCCAGCAGCTTGCGGGACTCCTACGAGCAGTACTTC. Translated, it gives CASSLRDSYEQYF.